This T cell receptor beta chain comes out of a study of T cells in Graves' hyperthyroidism and ophthalmopathy (dated by TCRdb to about 2019). About the full investigation: Peripheral blood was collected at initial diagnosis, before any treatment. A discovery cohort of roughly 96 patients, roughly 45 with Graves' ophthalmopathy and over 55 with stable Graves' hyperthyroidism, was used to find distinguishing TCR V-J signatures. Prospective prediction of ophthalmopathy was tested in an independent validation cohort of some 19 hyperthyroidism patients and 17 patients who later progressed to ophthalmopathy. The 90 to 100 discovery patients were randomly split 7:3 into training and test sets. Thyroid tissue and blood T-cell repertoires from over 5 Graves' hyperthyroidism patients were also compared in the study. Once sampling was done, hyperthyroidism patients were given methimazole at a starting dose of 30 mg daily, whereas ophthalmopathy patients were given high-dose intravenous methylprednisolone. The paper describes TCR Vbeta CDR3 sequencing of around 140 peripheral blood samples, made up of 43 ophthalmopathy patients, roughly 75 hyperthyroidism patients and around 17 progressor patients. The paper's findings and limits, for the study overall: No statistical method was used to set the sample size in advance, and investigators knew the group allocation. In cross-validation, a model built on a 13 V-J signature told ophthalmopathy apart from stable hyperthyroidism with roughly 87% sensitivity and around 83% specificity, and in testing the same model reached 80%/75%. In validation, progression to ophthalmopathy was predicted by the model with nearly 71% sensitivity and 72.22% specificity, a median of approximately 6.5 months before onset. Blood samples also contained most of the expanded thyroid clonotypes (frequency above 0.001), which suggests that blood repertoires may reflect thyroid immune responses.

Moderately to severely active disease, a Clinical Activity Score of at least 3, a NOSPECS grade of at least 4, and a duration under 3 months were present in ophthalmopathy patients. Exclusion was applied to patients with uncontrolled infections, other autoimmune diseases, pregnancy or lactation. Clinical symptoms, serum thyroxine and TRAb, thyroid ultrasound, and orbital computed tomography formed the basis for the diagnoses. Ficoll-Paque density gradient centrifugation was used to isolate PBMCs from around 9.1 ml of fresh peripheral blood. Total RNA was extracted using Trizol reagent, and RNA quality was assessed on an Agilent 2100 Bioanalyzer. The trim is 5 bases for V and 1 base for J, with a gap of 11 bases between the germline ends. CDR1 and CDR2 are drawn from the germline V gene (reference sequence): DFQATT, SNEGSKA. The CDR3 goes from the cysteine to the phenylalanine over 13 residues. The only DNA kept is the CDR3, 39 bases in frame from the first base.

This clonotype was counted at least ten times. The target of this receptor is not known. No much larger clonotype is one base removed from it; base qualities were not supplied. TCR beta CDR3 regions were amplified from RNA transcripts. The first round of RT-PCR for the TCR CDR3 was performed with the HTBI primer set and the Qiagen OneStep RT-PCR kit. A second multiplex PCR round built the libraries, followed by size selection and purification. Libraries were sequenced paired-end with 100 bp reads on an Illumina HiSeq2000. As for how the authors treated the data: SOAPnuke was used to process the raw data, with reads discarded if the reads contained adapters or uncalled bases, had a mean Phred below 15, or lacked an exact constant-primer or identifier match. High-quality paired reads were merged with COPE v1.2.5, and unique nucleotide sequences were defined as clonotypes. MiTCR v1.1 was used to align clonotypes to the IMGT TRBV, TRBD and TRBJ reference segments. Analysis was restricted to V-J combinations with a frequency above 0.0001, which covered about 99% of repertoires. The TCS score was defined as F50 (clonal expansion) divided by E x V (chaos), with BLOSUM62-based TCRdist calculated between CDR3 peptides within each V-J. Welch's t-statistics and random forest reduced approximately 520 V-J features to 10 to 15, which were used in a naive Bayes classifier (R e1071). TCRdb took the public reads, trimmed them with fastp at Q25, ran MiXCR for clone calling and kept in-frame beta chains. Here each entry gathers all rows of one CDR3 protein and keeps the most common genes and DNA. These V and J calls originate from TCRdb's pipeline instead of the authors' own analysis. The sample contains a few hundred thousand distinct CDR3 sequences, more than 15% of them found a single time. 2.5% to 4% of the sample belongs to the ten largest clones.

Sequencing input: blood. The sequence joins TRBV20-1 to TRBJ1-1, with TRBD1 as a weak D call on 6 bases. The source is a woman aged 40 to 50 with Graves' ophthalmopathy. The DNA is TGCAGTGCTGGGGGACACTCGAACACTGAAGCTTTCTTT. It codes for CSAGGHSNTEAFF.